The clone carrying this T cell receptor (beta chain) was picked up many times. This specimen belongs to a study of neurological immune-mediated disorders. The time point denotes: longitudinal time-point 2. From the 5' RACE reads, TCRdb called clonotypes with MiXCR, one entry per CDR3 protein. The repertoire consists of tens of thousands of distinct CDR3 sequences, with 4.5% to 7.5% occurring once and the leading ten covering 7.9%. The sequencing input was PBMCs. The receptor's source is a woman aged 60-70 years with multiple sclerosis.

CDR3 coding DNA: TGTGCCAGCAGTATAACGGGACAGGGAAACACAGATACGCAGTATTTT. Amino acid sequence: CASSITGQGNTDTQYF. This chain connects TRBV28 to TRBJ2-3, with TRBD1 identical over 9 bases. Germline lookup yields CDR1 MDHEN and CDR2 SYDVKM. After removal of 5 bases from V and 2 bases from J, the junction contained 8 bases not matched to a gene. The CDR3 covers 16 residues.